This T cell receptor beta chain is from a study of T cell responses to AZD1222 COVID-19 vaccine. Study-level points and caveats: Nearly half of unique spike-specific TCRs reportedly avoided B.1.351 and B.1.1.7 mutated regions. No day 14 peak samples; only post-peak repertoires were characterized. Donors were chiefly white British, with a greater number of females, and clonal diversity was perhaps underestimated.

The CDR3 sequence is 14 residues long. Per the germline V gene, CDR1 is SQVTM and CDR2 is ANQGSEA. V dropped 7 bases and J dropped 0 bases, with 14 bases sitting between them. Comments on this clone: Antigen specificity is unknown.

The data were produced by immunoSEQ multiplex PCR, yet TCRdb's version contains in-frame clones alone and is incomplete. Of about 96,000 clones listed, 90% to 95% were seen once; the top ten hold 5.2%. The specimen comprised peripheral blood, sampled on day 0 of MenACWY control vaccination. This receptor was taken from an adult in good health. The V and J genes are TRBV29-1 and TRBJ2-3; a possible D gene is TRBD2 (6 bases). CDR3 loop: CSARGNPSTDTQYF. For the CDR3, the DNA is TGCAGCGCTCGGGGGAACCCTAGCACAGATACGCAGTATTTT.